The sequence of this T cell receptor beta chain was determined in a study of CD8 T cells in ankylosing spondylitis. This CDR3 is 16 amino acids long. Per the germline V gene, CDR1 is LGHNA and CDR2 is YNFKEQ. Trimming shortened V by 1 base and J by 8 bases, and 20 bases separated the two germline ends. TCRdb independently ran MiXCR on the 5' RACE reads; one entry per CDR3 protein. This sample has around 490,000 distinct CDR3 sequences, with about 5% found just once. This clonotype was seen many times. Its antigen is currently unknown. Findings and caveats of the study: Apparently characteristic of ankylosing spondylitis blood was a TCR beta motif (about 8 highly homologous variants). Both synovial fluid and blood in reactive arthritis had previously been reported to carry some motif variants.

The V gene is TRBV4-2, the J gene TRBJ1-2, with D possibly being TRBD1 (6 bases). The TCR comes from a male donor with ankylosing spondylitis. Sequencing was done on a sample of blood, either unsorted or a sorted T cell fraction (not recorded which). CDR3 DNA: TGTGCCAGCAGCCAAGGGCAGGGGCTTTTAAGAGGGGGCTACACCTTC. Amino acid sequence: CASSQGQGLLRGGYTF.